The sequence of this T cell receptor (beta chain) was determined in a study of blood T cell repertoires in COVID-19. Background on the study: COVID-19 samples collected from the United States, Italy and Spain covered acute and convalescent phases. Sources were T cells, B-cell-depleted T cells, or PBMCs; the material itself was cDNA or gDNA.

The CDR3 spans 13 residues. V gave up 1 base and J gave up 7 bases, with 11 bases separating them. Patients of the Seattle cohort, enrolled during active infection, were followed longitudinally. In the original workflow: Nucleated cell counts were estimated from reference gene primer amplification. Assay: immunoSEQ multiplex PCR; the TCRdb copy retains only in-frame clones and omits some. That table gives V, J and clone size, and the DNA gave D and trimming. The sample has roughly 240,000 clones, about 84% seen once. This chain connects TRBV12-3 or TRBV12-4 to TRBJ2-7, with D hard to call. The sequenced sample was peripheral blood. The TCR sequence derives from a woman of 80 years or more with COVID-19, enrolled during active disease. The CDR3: CASSLGTQREQYF. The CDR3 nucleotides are TGTGCCAGCAGTTTAGGCACCCAGAGGGAGCAGTACTTC.